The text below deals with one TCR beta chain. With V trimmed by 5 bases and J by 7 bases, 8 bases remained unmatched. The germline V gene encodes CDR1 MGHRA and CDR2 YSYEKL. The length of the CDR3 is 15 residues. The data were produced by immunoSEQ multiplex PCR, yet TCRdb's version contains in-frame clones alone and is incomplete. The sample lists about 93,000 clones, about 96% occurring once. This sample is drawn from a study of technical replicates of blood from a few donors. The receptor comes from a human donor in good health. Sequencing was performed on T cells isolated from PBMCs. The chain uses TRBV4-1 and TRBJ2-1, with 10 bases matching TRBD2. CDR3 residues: CASSYNSGRGNEQFF. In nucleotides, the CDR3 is TGCGCCAGCAGCTATAACAGCGGGAGGGGTAATGAGCAGTTCTTC.